This paragraph reports one T cell receptor (beta chain). The germline CDR1 and CDR2 sequences are SGHRS and YFSETQ. V was shortened by 4 bases and J by 11 bases, with 15 bases between the two germline ends. CDR3 length equals 12 residues. This specimen belongs to a study of blood T cell repertoires in COVID-19. For the study at large: COVID-19 samples, acute and convalescent, were from the United States, Italy and Spain.

Participants were aged roughly 18 to 90 years, lived in 20 to 30 US areas, and enrolled virtually. Clinical history reported by participants formed the basis on which cohorts were assigned. The authors' processing: Reference gene primer amplification gave estimated nucleated cell counts. Measured with immunoSEQ multiplex PCR; TCRdb has only the in-frame clones, and not every one. V and J calls and clone size come straight from that table; D and trimming were deduced from the DNA. This sample has 150,000 to 200,000 clones, with roughly 82% found just once. The material sequenced was PBMCs or T cells enriched from blood (not recorded which). This TCR derives from a woman aged 55-69 years with acute COVID-19. V is TRBV5-1 and J is TRBJ1-1; D perhaps matches TRBD1 (5 bases). The DNA for the CDR3 is TGCGCCAGCAGCCGTGGTGGGGGGAGGGCTTTCTTT. As protein: CASSRGGGRAFF. The complete variable domain, with remaining parts taken from reference TRBV5-1 and TRBJ1-1, reads KAGVTQTPRYLIKTRGQQVTLSCSPISGHRSVSWYQQTPGQGLQFLFEYFSETQRNKGNFPGRFSGRQFSNSRSEMNVSTLELGDSALYLCASSRGGGRAFFGQGTRLTVV.